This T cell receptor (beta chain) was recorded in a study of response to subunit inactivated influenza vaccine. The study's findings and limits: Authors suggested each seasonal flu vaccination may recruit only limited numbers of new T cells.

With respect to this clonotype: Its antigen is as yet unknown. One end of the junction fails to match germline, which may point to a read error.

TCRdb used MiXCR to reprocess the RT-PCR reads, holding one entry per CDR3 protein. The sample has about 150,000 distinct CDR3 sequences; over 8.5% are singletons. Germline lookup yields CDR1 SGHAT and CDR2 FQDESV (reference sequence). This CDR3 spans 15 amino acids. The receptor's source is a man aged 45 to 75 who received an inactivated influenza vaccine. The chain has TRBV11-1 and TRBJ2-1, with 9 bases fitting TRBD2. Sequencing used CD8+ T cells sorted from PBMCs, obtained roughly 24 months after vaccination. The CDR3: CASSSGTSSYTEQFF. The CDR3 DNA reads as TGTGCCAGCAGCTCCGGGACTAGCTCATACACTGAGCAGTTCTTC.